Sequencing of this T cell receptor (beta chain) was carried out in a study of CD8+ T cells in alopecia areata. Reverse transcription of extracted RNA yielded cDNA, which provided the sequencing template. Sequenced by immunoSEQ multiplex PCR; TCRdb stores in-frame clones only, minus some. The sample consists of about 180,000 clones, 50% to 60% of them appearing once. Trimming took 2 bases from V and 9 from J, leaving 7 bases between them. CDR3 length equals 12 residues. CDR1 is MNHNS and CDR2 is SASEGT in the germline V gene. This clonotype originated in a human donor with alopecia areata. The V and J genes are TRBV6-1 and TRBJ2-2; tentative D call: TRBD1 (5 bases). The sample was CD4+ T cells sorted from blood, taken at week 0. The chain's CDR3 is CASSEQGWELFF. CDR3 nucleotide sequence: TGTGCCAGCAGTGAACAGGGATGGGAGCTGTTTTTT.